This T cell receptor beta chain was sequenced for a study of human T cells and chemical hapten exposure listed by TCRdb under 2021. The study in broad terms: The libraries were sequenced as a pool, and the TCR yield per sample differed mostly because of small variations in library volumes within the pool. In alopecia patients, the study followed how the peripheral blood TCR repertoire changed in vivo over primary and secondary sensitization to diphenylcyclopropenone (DPC), a hapten. From each blood RNA sample, both TCR alpha and TCR beta chains were sequenced.

Total RNA was isolated from unfractionated whole blood collected in Tempus Blood RNA tubes. As TCR sequencing controls, several healthy volunteers were used, with blood taken at day 0, 2 weeks and 6 weeks. Receptor libraries were prepared by 5' RACE. Sequencing was carried out with an Illumina MiSeq. During library preparation, unique molecular identifiers were attached to individual cDNA molecules so that TCRs could be counted quantitatively and reproducibly. On the authors' methods: A median of approximately 100,000 TCRs per sample was observed, with a range of 23,224 to 690,600. V, J and CDR3 annotation of the TCR reads was carried out using the Decombinator software suite. Every sample was subsampled to the same number of TCRs (28,000) for the PS versus PT1 abundance plots. Expanded TCRs were defined as absent before sensitization and observed at least eight times at the 2-week time point. TCRdb applied fastp at Q25 and MiXCR to the public reads, then kept only in-frame beta chains. Rows with a matching CDR3 protein are joined into one entry that keeps the most common DNA and genes. The V and J calls follow TCRdb's processing rather than the paper's. This sample has 110,000 or so distinct CDR3 sequences in its table, and 15% to 20% of those were observed once. The ten biggest clones cover roughly 2.8% of the sample.

Findings and caveats that apply to the study as a whole: DPC sensitization did not change how many TCRs were above 1 in 1000 frequency, and no evidence was found of alterations in global repertoire structure. After repeated subsampling, the strength of the expansion versus patch-test correlation and the threshold at which it became significant changed.

The sample holds a few counts of this clonotype. The specificity of this receptor is unknown. It has no much larger one-base neighbor in the sample; base qualities were not kept. The CDR3 has 13 amino acids, counting the end cysteine and phenylalanine. Only the CDR3 part of the read is kept: 39 bases, read in frame from the first base. The germline V gene sets CDR1 to MDHEN and CDR2 to SYDVKM. V is clipped by 1 base and J by 7 bases, and the sequence between their germline boundaries is 10 bases long. Rearrangement joined TRBV28 to TRBJ1-1, with no D gene named confidently. The TCR was taken from a human donor in good health. The CDR3 region: CASSLSSINEAFF. In nucleotide form, the sequence is TGTGCCAGCAGTTTATCGTCCATCAATGAAGCTTTCTTT.